These 18 T cell receptor beta chains were all obtained from the same sample, sequenced in a study of CD8 T cells in ankylosing spondylitis (dated by TCRdb to the late 2010s). Results and caveats for the whole study, not just this receptor: A TCR beta motif of 8 or 9 highly homologous amino acid variants appeared characteristic of blood from ankylosing spondylitis patients.

Library creation used 5' RACE. The sequencer listed for this sample is Illumina HiSeq 2500. TCRdb redid the processing of the public reads, applying fastp at Q25 and MiXCR, and retained in-frame beta chains. Each entry merges the rows of one CDR3 protein and shows their most common DNA and genes. This sample is represented by 350,000 to 550,000 distinct CDR3 sequences; 25% to 30% of them were singletons. The ten largest clones capture roughly 1% of the sample. For these receptors, no antigen is known. The sequencing sample was made of blood, either unsorted or a sorted T cell fraction (not recorded which). All receptors come from a male donor with ankylosing spondylitis.

The V call is TRBV12-3 or TRBV12-4, the J call TRBJ2-1; D gene ambiguous. Trimming took 2 bases from V and 0 from J, leaving 14 bases between them. The CDR3 is 17 amino acids. The CDR3 DNA reads TGTGCCAGCAGTTTAATCAATCCGAGGAGCTCCTACAATGAGCAGTTCTTC. Encoded protein: CASSLINPRSSYNEQFF.

This clonotype appeared once. The chain uses TRBV20-1 and TRBJ2-1; 9 nucleotides line up with TRBD1. The CDR3 is 17 amino acids. The ends lost 1 base at V and 8 bases at J; junction bases unmatched: 15. Germline V CDR1 and CDR2: DFQATT, SNEGSKA (reference sequence). CDR3 protein: CSARVLGEDRGPYEQFF. The CDR3 DNA sequence: TGCAGTGCTAGAGTTCTGGGTGAGGACAGGGGACCCTATGAGCAGTTCTTC.

A few counts support this clonotype. The V and J genes are TRBV2 and TRBJ1-5; TRBD1 matches 11 bases. There are 15 residues in the CDR3. V gave up 7 bases and J gave up 5 bases; unmatched junction bases: 7. Germline V gives CDR1 SNHLY, CDR2 FYNNEI. The DNA of the CDR3 is TGTGCCAGCAATGGACAGGGGGCCTGGGATCAGCCCCAGCATTTT. Encoded protein: CASNGQGAWDQPQHF. Using reference TRBV2 and TRBJ1-5 for the parts outside the CDR3, the full variable domain is EPEVTQTPSHQVTQMGQEVILRCVPISNHLYFYWYRQILGQKVEFLVSFYNNEISEKSEIFDDQFSVERPDGSNFTLKIRSTKLEDSAMYFCASNGQGAWDQPQHFGDGTRLSIL.

In this sample, this clonotype turned up a few times. The chain couples TRBV24-1 to TRBJ2-1; TRBD2 is a possible D gene (6 bases). The CDR3 contains 15 residues. V gave up 5 bases and J gave up 2 bases, with 12 bases separating them. CDR1 is KGHDR, CDR2 SFDVKD, per germline. CDR3 in DNA: TGTGCCACCAGTGGGAGGGAGTACACCTACAATGAGCAGTTCTTC. Residues: CATSGREYTYNEQFF.

V is TRBV11-2 and J is TRBJ2-1; 9 positions agree with TRBD2. This CDR3 is 19 amino acids long. V lost 5 bases to trimming and J lost 1 base; unmatched junction nucleotides: 15. Germline V gives CDR1 SGHAT, CDR2 FQNNGV. DNA of the CDR3: TGTGCCAGCAGCGCCTCCGGGACTAGCTTCGGAGGGTCCTACAATGAGCAGTTCTTC. It yields the protein CASSASGTSFGGSYNEQFF.

This clonotype was seen a few times. The chain combines TRBV15 with TRBJ2-5; D may be TRBD1 or TRBD2 (5 bases each). The CDR3 totals 15 residues. Germline lookup yields CDR1 LNHNV and CDR2 YYDKDF (reference sequence). V lost 0 bases, J lost 5 bases, and 13 bases lay in between. DNA for the CDR3: TGTGCCACCAGCAGAGATACCGGGGCGGAGGAGACCCAGTACTTC. Protein product: CATSRDTGAEETQYF. Filled out from reference TRBV15 and TRBJ2-5, the complete variable domain reads DAMVIQNPRYQVTQFGKPVTLSCSQTLNHNVMYWYQQKSSQAPKLLFHYYDKDFNNEADTPDNFQSRRPNTSFCFLDIRSPGLGDTAMYLCATSRDTGAEETQYFGPGTRLLVL.

The chain carries TRBV5-1 and TRBJ2-1; D not resolved. V was cut by 1 base and J by 2 bases, with 13 bases left in between. CDR3 length: 16 amino acids. Germline V CDR1 and CDR2: SGHRS, YFSETQ. In nucleotides, the CDR3 is TGCGCCAGCAGCTTGATGCGTACCCTAGCCTACAATGAGCAGTTCTTC. Residues: CASSLMRTLAYNEQFF.

This clonotype was picked up a small number of times. V gene TRBV20-1 combines with J gene TRBJ1-2; D uncertain. The germline gives CDR1 DFQATT, CDR2 SNEGSKA (reference sequence). The CDR3 length is 12 residues. V shed 5 bases and J shed 0 bases, with 7 bases lying between them. CDR3 DNA sequence: TGCAGTGCTTACAGAGCTAACTATGGCTACACCTTC. This gives the protein CSAYRANYGYTF.

The chain uses TRBV5-1 and TRBJ2-3, with 7 nucleotides matching TRBD2. CDR1 SGHRS and CDR2 YFSETQ come from the germline V gene. V lost 0 bases to trimming and J lost 3 bases; unmatched junction nucleotides: 7. The CDR3 consists of 16 residues. The DNA for the CDR3 is TGCGCCAGCAGCTTGGACCCGGGAGGCGTAACAGATACGCAGTATTTT. It encodes CASSLDPGGVTDTQYF. Variable domain in full (rest from reference TRBV5-1 and TRBJ2-3): KAGVTQTPRYLIKTRGQQVTLSCSPISGHRSVSWYQQTPGQGLQFLFEYFSETQRNKGNFPGRFSGRQFSNSRSEMNVSTLELGDSALYLCASSLDPGGVTDTQYFGPGTRLTVL.

The sample holds a few counts of this clonotype. The DNA of the CDR3 is TGTGCCAGCAGCTTAGGGGGCTCTTATGAGGGGTCCTACGAGCAGTACGTC. It yields the protein CASSLGGSYEGSYEQYV. The chain uses TRBV7-9 and TRBJ2-7, with D perhaps assigned TRBD1 or TRBD2 (5 bases each). The CDR3 sequence is 17 residues long. Germline loops: CDR1 SEHNR, CDR2 FQNEAQ (reference sequence). V gave up 1 base and J gave up 1 base, with 17 bases separating them.

The chain has TRBV7-2 and TRBJ1-1; no clear D gene. The germline V gene encodes CDR1 SGHTA and CDR2 FQGNSA. The CDR3 length is 13 residues. V shed 1 base and J shed 6 bases, with 9 bases lying between them. The CDR3 region is CASSLDYTSEAFF. The CDR3 region has the DNA TGTGCCAGCAGCTTAGACTACACCTCTGAAGCTTTCTTT. The whole variable domain, filled in from reference TRBV7-2 and TRBJ1-1, reads GAGVSQSPSNKVTEKGKDVELRCDPISGHTALYWYRQSLGQGLEFLIYFQGNSAPDKSGLPSDRFSAERTGGSVSTLTIQRTQQEDSAVYLCASSLDYTSEAFFGQGTRLTVV.

The rearrangement joins TRBV5-6 to TRBJ2-5; maybe TRBD2 (5 bases). The CDR3 runs 14 residues. V shed 0 bases and J shed 5 bases, with 11 bases lying between them. Germline V gene data show CDR1 as SGHDT and CDR2 as YYEEEE. CDR3 in DNA: TGTGCCAGCAGCTTGGCCTCACTAGGGGAGACCCAGTACTTC. Amino acids: CASSLASLGETQYF.

The J gene is TRBJ2-5, the V gene TRBV24-1; 11 nucleotides line up with TRBD2. The V segment lost 5 bases and the J segment 1 base; nucleotides outside the gene matches: 8. Germline-derived CDR1 and CDR2 are KGHDR and SFDVKD. CDR3 length equals 17 residues. CDR3 in amino acids: CATSGRLAGGLQETQYF. DNA for the CDR3: TGTGCCACCAGTGGTCGGCTAGCGGGAGGCCTCCAAGAGACCCAGTACTTC.

This clonotype was seen a handful of times. The CDR3 sequence is CATLEKGGAKNIQYF. The CDR3 coding sequence is TGTGCCACCCTGGAGAAGGGGGGAGCCAAAAACATTCAGTACTTC. The rearrangement joins TRBV15 to TRBJ2-4, with D perhaps given as TRBD1 or TRBD2 (6 bases each). Germline CDR1 LNHNV, CDR2 YYDKDF (reference sequence). The CDR3 length is 15 residues. V was pared by 8 bases and J by 0 bases, with 14 bases between.

The chain has TRBV15 and TRBJ2-2; no clear D. Germline lookup yields CDR1 LNHNV and CDR2 YYDKDF (reference sequence). The germline V and J ends were trimmed by 7 bases and 4 bases, with 10 bases remaining between them. This CDR3 is 13 amino acids long. The CDR3 nucleotides are TGTGCCACCAAGGTCTGGGGCACCGGGGAGCTGTTTTTT. Translation: CATKVWGTGELFF.

The chain is built from TRBV7-9 and TRBJ1-4; a weak D match, TRBD1 (5 bases). Germline CDR1 SEHNR, CDR2 FQNEAQ (reference sequence). The ends were cut back, 5 bases at V and 1 base at J, with 11 bases in the middle. This CDR3 has 15 amino acids. CDR3 nucleotide sequence: TGTGCCAGCAGCCCTCAGGGAGGAACTAATGAAAAACTGTTTTTT. Translation gives CASSPQGGTNEKLFF.

This clonotype has only a few counts. The CDR3 DNA sequence: TGTGCCAGCAGCGTTTGGACAGGGTCGAACGAAAAACTGTTTTTT. It translates to CASSVWTGSNEKLFF. The chain joins TRBV9 to TRBJ1-4; 8 bases map to TRBD1. V trimming: 2 bases; J trimming: 8 bases; junction bases outside the gene matches: 8. CDR1 and CDR2 from the germline V gene are SGDLS and YYNGEE. CDR3 length: 15 residues.

This clonotype was picked up many times. The chain carries TRBV11-3 and TRBJ2-5; D gene uncertain. The V gene lost 5 bases and the J gene lost 2 bases, with 15 bases spanning the gap. CDR1 and CDR2 from the germline V gene are SGHNT and YENEEA. The CDR3 consists of 15 residues. The CDR3 region is CASSPYSRKQETQYF. CDR3 coding DNA: TGTGCCAGCAGCCCATATAGCAGAAAACAAGAGACCCAGTACTTC.